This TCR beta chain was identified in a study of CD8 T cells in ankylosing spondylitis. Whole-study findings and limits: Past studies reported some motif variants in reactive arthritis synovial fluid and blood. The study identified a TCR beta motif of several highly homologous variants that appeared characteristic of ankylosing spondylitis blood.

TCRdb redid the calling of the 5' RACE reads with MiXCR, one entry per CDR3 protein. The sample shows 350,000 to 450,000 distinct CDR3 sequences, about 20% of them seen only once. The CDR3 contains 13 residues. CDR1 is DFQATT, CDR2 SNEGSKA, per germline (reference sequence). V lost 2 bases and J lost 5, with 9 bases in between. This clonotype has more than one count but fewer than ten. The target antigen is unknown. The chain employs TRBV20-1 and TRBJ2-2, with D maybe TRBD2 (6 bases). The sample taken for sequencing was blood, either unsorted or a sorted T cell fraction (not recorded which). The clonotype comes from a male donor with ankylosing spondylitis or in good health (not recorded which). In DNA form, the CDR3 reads TGCAGTGCTAGAAGGGAGGCGACCGGGGAGCTGTTTTTT. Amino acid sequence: CSARREATGELFF.